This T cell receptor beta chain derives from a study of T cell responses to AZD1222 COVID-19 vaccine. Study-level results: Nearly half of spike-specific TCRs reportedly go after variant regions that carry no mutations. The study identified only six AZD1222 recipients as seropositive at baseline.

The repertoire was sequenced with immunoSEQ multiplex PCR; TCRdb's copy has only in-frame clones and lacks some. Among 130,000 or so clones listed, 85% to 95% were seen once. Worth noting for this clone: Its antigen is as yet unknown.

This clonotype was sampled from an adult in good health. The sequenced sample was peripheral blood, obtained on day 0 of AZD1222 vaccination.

This CDR3 is CASSPLGGALKTQYF. The CDR3 DNA follows: TGTGCCAGCAGCCCCCTTGGGGGGGCGCTTAAGACCCAGTACTTC. The V and J genes are TRBV14 and TRBJ2-5; weak D call: TRBD2 (7 bases). The V end was cut by 4 bases, the J end by 6 bases, with 18 bases between. The CDR3 totals 15 residues. The germline V gene encodes CDR1 SGHDN and CDR2 FVKESK.